Each of the 13 T cell receptor beta chains below was sequenced from the same sample in a study of beta chain features in type 1 diabetes. Sequencing targeted expressed TCRB transcripts, as all isolated RNA had been reverse transcribed. Sequenced by immunoSEQ multiplex PCR; TCRdb stores in-frame clones only, minus some. The sample lists approximately 730,000 clones, 13% occurring once. For these receptors, no antigen is known. Study results and caveats: A moderate, significant TCRB CDR3 shortening appeared in type 1 diabetes across four CD4+ subsets.

Material: naive CD4+ T cells from blood. The receptors come from a man between 18 and 29 years old with type 1 diabetes.

The V call is TRBV10-1, the J call TRBJ2-3; 9 bases match TRBD1. Germline CDR1 is WNHNN and CDR2 is SYGVQD (reference sequence). After removal of 10 bases from V and 5 bases from J, the junction contained 10 bases not matched to a gene. CDR3 length equals 14 residues. Here the CDR3 DNA reads TGCGCCACCAAACGGGGACAGGGACAAGATACGCAGTATTTT. Protein: CATKRGQGQDTQYF.

The rearrangement joins TRBV6-5 to TRBJ1-4; 7 bases line up with TRBD1. The V gene end was trimmed by 6 bases and the J gene end by 5 bases; junction bases not matched to a gene: 6. CDR3 size: 14 residues. Germline lookup yields CDR1 MNHEY and CDR2 SVGAGI. CDR3 DNA sequence: TGTGCCAGCAGACCCGACAGGGAGAATGAAAAACTGTTTTTT. It translates to CASRPDRENEKLFF.

A few counts support this clone. The chain couples TRBV7-9 to TRBJ2-5; D unresolved. The CDR3 consists of 13 residues. V dropped 6 bases and J dropped 4 bases, with 12 bases sitting between them. The germline CDR1 and CDR2 sequences are SEHNR and FQNEAQ (reference sequence). The CDR3 spells CASSSGPRETQYF. CDR3 nucleotides: TGTGCCAGCAGTTCCGGGCCACGAGAGACCCAGTACTTC.

This clone was detected only a few times. The chain carries TRBV5-8 and TRBJ2-7; D unclear. V lost 3 bases, J lost 7 bases, and 11 bases lay in between. The CDR3 is made up of 12 amino acids. CDR1 and CDR2 from the germline V gene are SGHTS and YDEGEE. Here the CDR3 DNA reads TGTGCCAGCAGCTATGGACCTCGGGAGCAGTACTTC. Its protein is CASSYGPREQYF. The full variable domain, its missing parts supplied by reference TRBV5-8 and TRBJ2-7, is EAGVTQSPTHLIKTRGQQATLRCSPISGHTSVYWYQQALGLGLQFLLWYDEGEERNRGNFPPRFSGRQFPNYSSELNVNALELEDSALYLCASSYGPREQYFGPGTRLTVT.

This clone was counted a few times. The rearrangement joins TRBV29-1 to TRBJ1-1; D gene ambiguous. CDR1 and CDR2 (germline): SQVTM, ANQGSEA. The CDR3 spans 13 residues. Trimming pared 2 bases from V and 8 bases from J, leaving 15 bases between. CDR3 amino acids: CSVEMSEFFEAFF. In DNA form, the CDR3 reads TGCAGCGTTGAAATGTCGGAGTTTTTCGAAGCTTTCTTT.

The gene calls are TRBV6-5 and TRBJ2-3; unclear D gene. Looked up from germline, CDR1 is MNHEY and CDR2 is SVGAGI. CDR3 length equals 14 residues. The V end was cut by 0 bases, the J end by 5 bases, with 9 bases between. CDR3 sequence (DNA): TGTGCCAGCAGTTACTCAGAAGTACGAGATACGCAGTATTTT. Translation gives CASSYSEVRDTQYF.

The V gene is TRBV28, the J gene TRBJ1-2; 9 bases map to TRBD1. CDR3 length equals 17 residues. Germline V gene data show CDR1 as MDHEN and CDR2 as SYDVKM. With 5 bases clipped from V and 1 base from J, the junction kept 11 bases outside the gene matches. The CDR3 sequence is CASSPWDRVGSNYGYTF. CDR3 bases: TGTGCCAGCAGTCCGTGGGACAGGGTGGGGAGTAACTATGGCTACACCTTC.

The rearrangement joins TRBV6-5 to TRBJ2-4; 7 positions match TRBD1. The CDR3 contains 15 residues. The V segment lost 6 bases and the J segment 2 bases; nucleotides outside the gene matches: 7. Germline CDR1 and CDR2: MNHEY and SVGAGI. The DNA of the CDR3 is TGTGCCAGCAGCAGGACAGGCGTCTCCAAAAACATTCAGTACTTC. This codes for CASSRTGVSKNIQYF.

The DNA of the CDR3 is TGTGCCAGCACCTGGACAGGGAGTGCTTTCTTT. The encoded protein is CASTWTGSAFF. The rearrangement links TRBV6-1 to TRBJ1-1; TRBD1 matches at 8 bases. CDR3 length: 11 residues. Germline values: CDR1 MNHNS, CDR2 SASEGT. Trimming at V came to 7 bases and at J to 11 bases, leaving 6 bases not matched to a gene.

This clone was found a few times. The chain has TRBV30 and TRBJ1-2; D ambiguous. V lost 5 bases, J lost 6 bases, and 7 bases lay in between. The CDR3 length is 10 residues. The germline V gene has CDR1 GTSNPN and CDR2 SVGIG (reference sequence). CDR3 nucleotides: TGTGCCTGGGACACGGATGGCTACACCTTC. Its translation: CAWDTDGYTF.

In this sample, this clone turned up a few times. The chain recombines TRBV5-4 with TRBJ2-7, with unresolved D. CDR1 and CDR2 (germline): SGHNT, YYREEE (reference sequence). This CDR3 is built from 15 residues. Trimming cost V 0 bases and J 1 base, with 11 bases left between them. The CDR3 bases are TGTGCCAGCAGCTTGGGCGAAGGGATTTCCTACGAGCAGTACTTC. Protein product: CASSLGEGISYEQYF.

This clone was recorded a few times. The J gene is TRBJ1-1, the V gene TRBV19; 7 nucleotides agree with TRBD1. This CDR3 region has 15 residues. V lost 9 bases, J lost 1 base, and 11 bases stayed unmatched. CDR1 is LNHDA and CDR2 is SQIVND in the germline V gene (reference sequence). The CDR3 DNA follows: TGTGCCAGCCAAAACACAGGGGTGGGGAACACTGAAGCTTTCTTT. Protein: CASQNTGVGNTEAFF.

In this sample, this clone turned up a few times. This chain uses TRBV9 with TRBJ1-2; the D is unclear. Trimming took off 0 bases at V and 4 bases at J, with 13 bases between the two ends. This CDR3 is built from 15 residues. Germline CDR1 and CDR2: SGDLS and YYNGEE. The CDR3 coding sequence is TGTGCCAGCAGCGTAGGGCGCCTTACGTCCTATGGCTACACCTTC. Protein sequence: CASSVGRLTSYGYTF.